The sequence of this T cell receptor (beta chain) was determined in a study of blood T cell repertoires in COVID-19 (dated by TCRdb to 2020 to 2021). General notes on the study: Collaborator samples came from the United States, Italy and Spain and covered acute and convalescent phases of COVID-19. The dataset comprised deeply sampled blood TCRbeta repertoires from subjects exposed to, actively infected with, or recovered from COVID-19. Nearly every sample came with metadata listing a de-identified subject ID, COVID-19 status, age in years and sex. The material from the prospective study consisted of cDNA or gDNA derived from T cells, B-cell-depleted T cells, or PBMCs. Where available, HLA class I and class II types were taken from metadata supplied by the sample provider and were not determined by assay-based typing. Samples came from the ongoing ImmuneRACE study (first 160 participants) plus 1,254 subjects from 6 global collaborators. The repertoires were released in a freely available public database meant as a resource for research on the immune response to SARS-CoV-2. Findings and caveats that apply to the study as a whole: Clinical and demographic metadata were provided uncurated, with the amount varying by source and participant.

The immunoSEQ Assay, a bias-controlled multiplex PCR, was used to amplify TCRbeta CDR3 regions from genomic DNA. The paper's data handling went like this. The number of nucleated cells in each sample was estimated by amplification of reference gene primers within the assay. To quantify the absolute abundance of each unique TCRbeta CDR3 rearrangement, sequence reads were collapsed and filtered. For each sample, productive Simpson clonality was calculated as the square root of Simpson's diversity index over productive rearrangements. TCRdb took over this immuneACCESS table, retaining in-frame rearrangements with V and J assigned. Such tables are incomplete; in checked studies, under half of the missing clones stem from an unresolved V gene, and the remainder is unexplained. V, J and clone size reflect that table, while D and trimming were determined from the DNA. The sample table holds around 160,000 clones, of which around 89% were seen once. Of the sample, about 1.2% falls within the top ten clones.

Compared with germline, V lacks 3 bases and J lacks 6 bases; bases without a gene match: 10. Reading from cysteine to phenylalanine, the CDR3 counts 17 amino acids. Only CDR3 DNA remains: 51 bases, in frame from the first base. Looking up the germline V gene (reference sequence) yields CDR1 MNHEY and CDR2 SMNVEV. Participants in the prospective study were enrolled through a virtual design, were aged about 18 to 90 years, and lived in 24 United States geographic areas. In the prospective study, participants were assigned to cohorts based on the clinical history participants reported in a screening survey and a study questionnaire. Mobile phlebotomists in the prospective study collected whole blood, serum and a nasopharyngeal or oropharyngeal swab from every participant. Participants in the prospective study had the option to provide additional blood draws and questionnaires over a roughly 2-month period. Prospective study blood samples were shipped either frozen or at room temperature before DNA extraction.

Remarks on this clone: Its antigen specificity is not known. The record has no base qualities; no much larger clone is one base away.

The origin of this receptor is a woman aged 25 to 39 with acute COVID-19. The V gene is TRBV27 and the J gene is TRBJ2-4; TRBD1 lines up with 11 middle nucleotides. Sequencing was done on a sample of PBMCs or T cells enriched from blood (not recorded which). The bases are TGTGCCAGCAGTTTCCAAGCCGGGACAGGGGGTCCAAACATTCAGTACTTC. The encoded protein is CASSFQAGTGGPNIQYF.